A selection of T cell receptor beta chains follows, all from one sample in a study of cytomegalovirus exposure and HLA in healthy donors. Generated by immunoSEQ multiplex PCR, the TCRdb table keeps only in-frame clones and is missing some. Of approximately 53,000 clones listed, less than 85% are singletons. The sequenced sample consisted of PBMCs. The receptors shown here come from a man younger than 45 in good health and CMV-seropositive. Each CDR3 is given with its conserved first and last residue. D genes are given only for firm matches. Size tells how often a clone was seen (once, few, many) or the class of an expanded clone, and some rows leave it out.

>TRBV4-2|-|12|-|TRBJ1-1
CASSQGRAEAFF
TGTGCCAGCAGCCAAGGGCGGGCCGAAGCTTTCTTT
>TRBV5-1|-|15|TRBD2|TRBJ2-7
CASSLAGRGIYEQYF
TGCGCCAGCAGCTTGGCTGGGCGGGGGATCTACGAGCAGTACTTC
>TRBV28|-|15|-|TRBJ1-1
CASKLRPGGRTEAFF
TGTGCCAGCAAACTACGACCGGGGGGGAGAACTGAAGCTTTCTTT
>TRBV20-1|-|11|-|TRBJ2-3
CSAPLTDTQYF
TGCAGTGCCCCCCTCACAGATACGCAGTATTTT
>TRBV4-1|few|14|TRBD1|TRBJ2-1
CASRGTEPYNEQFF
TGCGCCAGCAGGGGGACAGAGCCCTACAATGAGCAGTTCTTC
>TRBV6-1|-|13|-|TRBJ2-7
CASRRDSLYEQYF
TGTGCCAGCAGGAGGGATTCGTTATACGAGCAGTACTTC
>TRBV18|-|15|TRBD1|TRBJ2-7
CASSLGGQGTYEQYF
TGTGCCAGCTCACTGGGGGGACAGGGGACCTACGAGCAGTACTTC
>TRBV4-1|once|13|-|TRBJ1-5
CASSQDPGQPQHF
TGCGCCAGCAGCCAAGATCCGGGTCAGCCCCAGCATTTT
>TRBV29-1|-|13|-|TRBJ2-2
CSVEQKNTGELFF
TGCAGCGTTGAACAGAAAAACACCGGGGAGCTGTTTTTT
>TRBV5-1|-|14|-|TRBJ1-3
CASTLNTEGNTIYF
TGCGCCAGCACCTTGAATACTGAGGGAAACACCATATATTTT
>TRBV6-6|-|13|TRBD1|TRBJ1-1
CASSYGQGVEAFF
TGTGCCAGCAGTTACGGGCAGGGGGTGGAAGCTTTCTTT
>TRBV5-1|-|14|-|TRBJ1-1
CASSLVPENTEAFF
TGCGCCAGCAGCTTGGTTCCAGAGAACACTGAAGCTTTCTTT
>TRBV27|-|17|TRBD2|TRBJ2-5
CASRPTAGRGSRETQYF
TGTGCCAGCAGACCAACCGCGGGGAGGGGATCACGAGAGACCCAGTACTTC
>TRBV29-1|-|12|TRBD1|TRBJ2-1
CSVDDRGNEQFF
TGCAGCGTTGATGACAGGGGCAATGAGCAGTTCTTC
>TRBV5-1|-|15|TRBD2|TRBJ2-1
CAIPLLAGTHNEQFF
TGCGCCATCCCCTTACTAGCGGGGACCCACAATGAGCAGTTCTTC
>TRBV9|-|14|TRBD1|TRBJ1-6
CASSFRQGSSPLHF
TGTGCCAGCAGCTTTAGACAGGGCAGTTCACCCCTCCACTTT
>TRBV5-4|once|12|TRBD1|TRBJ2-1
CASRGQGIFEFF
TGTGCCAGCAGGGGACAGGGAATTTTTGAGTTCTTC
>TRBV29-1|-|20|-|TRBJ1-5
CSVTTLLGAGQSFSNQPQHF
TGCAGCGTCACTACCTTGCTGGGGGCAGGACAGTCGTTTAGCAATCAGCCCCAGCATTTT
>TRBV5-6|-|16|TRBD2|TRBJ2-3
CASSFFSGLGQDTQYF
TGTGCCAGCAGCTTTTTTAGTGGACTAGGTCAAGATACGCAGTATTTT
>TRBV20-1|-|11|-|TRBJ1-1
CSARTVYEAFF
TGCAGTGCTAGGACAGTCTATGAAGCTTTCTTT
>TRBV19|-|17|TRBD2|TRBJ2-7
CASSIGLAGIISYEQYF
TGTGCCAGTAGTATCGGACTAGCGGGGATTATCTCCTACGAGCAGTACTTC
>TRBV6-1|few|12|-|TRBJ2-7
CASAGRDGEQYF
TGTGCCAGCGCTGGGAGAGATGGAGAGCAGTACTTC
>TRBV4-1|-|21|TRBD2|TRBJ2-3
CASSQESPGTSGRSSTDTQYF
TGCGCCAGCAGCCAAGAATCTCCCGGGACTAGCGGGAGGTCTAGCACAGATACGCAGTATTTT
>TRBV28|-|15|-|TRBJ2-7
CASSSLSGASREQYF
TGTGCCAGCAGTTCCTTATCAGGGGCTTCGCGCGAGCAGTACTTC
>TRBV2|-|13|-|TRBJ1-2
CASSGTPQDGYTF
TGTGCCAGCAGTGGGACACCGCAGGATGGCTACACCTTC
>TRBV19|-|14|-|TRBJ2-3
CASSISGVTDTQYF
TGTGCCAGTAGTATTTCCGGGGTCACAGATACGCAGTATTTT
>TRBV9|-|13|-|TRBJ1-5
CASSVDLNQPQHF
TGTGCCAGCAGCGTAGATCTCAATCAGCCCCAGCATTTT
>TRBV28|few|14|-|TRBJ1-1
CASRNLGGSTEAFF
TGTGCCAGCAGAAACCTAGGGGGTTCCACTGAAGCTTTCTTT
>TRBV4-1|-|15|TRBD1|TRBJ1-4
CASSRSPTGTEKLFF
TGCGCCAGCAGCCGTTCTCCGACAGGGACCGAAAAACTGTTTTTT
>TRBV7-9|-|16|-|TRBJ1-2
CASSPGGSGANYGYTF
TGTGCCAGCAGCCCCGGAGGGTCAGGAGCCAACTATGGCTACACCTTC
>TRBV7-9|-|13|-|TRBJ1-6
CARYSRDNSPLHF
TGTGCCAGGTACTCGAGGGATAATTCACCCCTCCACTTT